The 22 T cell receptor beta chains listed next were all sequenced from one sample in a study of T-cell reconstitution after alpha-beta-depleted transplantation in children. Preparation of the TCRbeta library used unique molecular identifiers. MiXCR was run by TCRdb on the PCR reads, yielding one entry per CDR3 protein. The table has about 610,000 distinct CDR3 sequences, over 9.5% seen once; the top ten hold less than 5%. Specimen: PBMCs from the stem cell graft donor, collected from the stem cell graft. The receptors stem from a human donor who donated a stem cell graft to a child with acute myeloid leukemia.

In its sample, this clonotype was seen many times. The chain employs TRBV12-3 or TRBV12-4 and TRBJ2-7; tentative D call: TRBD1 (6 bases). V was clipped by 7 bases and J by 0 bases, with 19 bases between them. The CDR3 runs to 16 residues. CDR3 in amino acids: CASNKGDRDGSYEQYF. CDR3 bases: TGTGCCAGCAACAAGGGGGATCGGGACGGCTCCTACGAGCAGTACTTC.

This clonotype was seen only a few times. This chain uses TRBV20-1 with TRBJ2-2, with D maybe TRBD2 (6 bases). Trimming stripped 0 bases from V and 2 bases from J, with 13 bases between. The germline gives CDR1 DFQATT, CDR2 SNEGSKA (reference sequence). CDR3 length: 16 residues. CDR3 nucleotides: TGCAGTGCTAGAGATCGGCCTAGCGACAACACCGGGGAGCTGTTTTTT. Its translation: CSARDRPSDNTGELFF.

This clonotype occurred once. The chain recombines TRBV20-1 with TRBJ2-3, with 10 bases identical to TRBD2. CDR3 length equals 19 residues. Germline lookup yields CDR1 DFQATT and CDR2 SNEGSKA (reference sequence). V lost 0 bases and J lost 4; bases outside the gene matches: 16. The CDR3 region has the DNA TGCAGTGCTAGAGACCTCCTTCTCAGCGGGAGGGCCTCCCCAGATACGCAGTATTTT. Translated: CSARDLLLSGRASPDTQYF.

In its sample, this clonotype was seen a few times. V usage is TRBV5-1 and J usage is TRBJ2-5; D gene unclear. Between the trimmed V and J ends, which lost 0 bases and 1 base, there was a span of 4 bases. CDR1 SGHRS and CDR2 YFSETQ come from the germline V gene. This CDR3 is 13 amino acids long. The DNA for the CDR3 is TGCGCCAGCAGCTTGGATGTCCAAGAGACCCAGTACTTC. Encoded protein: CASSLDVQETQYF.

This clonotype was detected a few times. V is TRBV20-1 and J is TRBJ1-2, with 7 bases lining up with TRBD1. After removal of 7 bases from V and 3 bases from J, the junction contained 2 bases not matched to a gene. Germline V CDR1 and CDR2: DFQATT, SNEGSKA (reference sequence). There are 11 residues in the CDR3. CDR3 protein: CSVTGDYGYTF. CDR3 coding DNA: TGCAGTGTTACAGGGGACTATGGCTACACCTTC.

This clonotype has at least ten counts. CDR3 loop: CASSLSLVNEQFF. The CDR3 DNA is TGTGCCAGCAGCTTGTCGCTAGTCAATGAGCAGTTCTTC. V gene TRBV7-2 combines with J gene TRBJ2-1, with D unresolved. Trimming left V 3 bases short and J 6 bases short, with 9 bases between. The CDR3 runs to 13 residues. CDR1 is SGHTA, CDR2 FQGNSA, per germline.

This clonotype has ten or more counts. The chain recombines TRBV20-1 with TRBJ2-1, with 10 bases lining up with TRBD2. V lost 3 bases to trimming and J lost 4 bases; unmatched junction nucleotides: 6. This CDR3 spans 15 amino acids. CDR1 and CDR2 from the germline V gene are DFQATT and SNEGSKA (reference sequence). The CDR3 bases are TGCAGTGCTAGGGGACGGACTAGCGGATACAATGAGCAGTTCTTC. Translating it yields CSARGRTSGYNEQFF.

The rearrangement links TRBV9 to TRBJ2-4; 7 nucleotides agree with TRBD1. CDR1 and CDR2 (germline): SGDLS, YYNGEE. The CDR3 consists of 15 residues. J was trimmed by 6 bases and V by 2 bases; bases with no gene match: 8. CDR3 region: CASSVTTGAGNIQYF. In DNA form, the CDR3 reads TGTGCCAGCAGCGTGACTACAGGGGCGGGAAACATTCAGTACTTC.

This clonotype showed up just a few times. The chain is built from TRBV6-5 and TRBJ2-1; 13 positions match TRBD2. V lost 6 bases to trimming and J lost 2 bases; unmatched junction nucleotides: 4. The CDR3 covers 16 residues. The V gene's germline CDR1 is MNHEY and CDR2 SVGAGI. DNA of the CDR3: TGTGCCAGCAGCAGGACTAGCGGGAGACCCTACAATGAGCAGTTCTTC. Amino acid sequence: CASSRTSGRPYNEQFF.

The chain carries TRBV7-6 and TRBJ2-7; D remains unclear. Germline assignment: CDR1 SGHVS and CDR2 FNYEAQ. Trimming pared 8 bases from V and 3 bases from J, leaving 11 bases between. The CDR3 totals 12 residues. The CDR3 sequence is CASGMGIYEQYF. CDR3 sequence (DNA): TGTGCCAGCGGCATGGGCATCTACGAGCAGTACTTC. The whole variable domain, remainder taken from reference TRBV7-6 and TRBJ2-7, is GAGVSQSPRYKVTKRGQDVALRCDPISGHVSLYWYRQALGQGPEFLTYFNYEAQQDKSGLPNDRFSAERPEGSISTLTIQRTEQRDSAMYRCASGMGIYEQYFGPGTRLTVT.

This clonotype was picked up a small number of times. The V and J genes are TRBV29-1 and TRBJ2-5; D is unresolved. The V end was cut by 2 bases, the J end by 0 bases, with 13 bases between. CDR3 length: 15 amino acids. Germline V gene sequence: CDR1 SQVTM, CDR2 ANQGSEA. The CDR3 DNA reads as TGCAGCGTTGAATATGTGCGAGCGAACCAAGAGACCCAGTACTTC. Its translation is CSVEYVRANQETQYF.

This chain uses TRBV15 with TRBJ2-1; no firm D call. The germline gives CDR1 LNHNV, CDR2 YYDKDF (reference sequence). The CDR3 covers 13 residues. The germline V and J ends were trimmed by 0 bases and 6 bases, with 6 bases remaining between them. The CDR3 DNA is TGTGCCACCAGCAGAGAGTCAGCCAATGAGCAGTTCTTC. Translating it yields CATSRESANEQFF.

This clonotype was found a few times. At one end the junction does not follow the germline gene, possibly because of a read error. The gene calls are TRBV29-1 and TRBJ1-1; D ambiguous. The CDR3 runs 12 residues. Germline loops: CDR1 SQVTM, CDR2 ANQGSEA. The CDR3 nucleotides read TGCAGCGTTGAAGAGGGGAACCCTGAAGCTTTCTTT. Translation: CSVEEGNPEAFF.

The chain joins TRBV11-2 to TRBJ2-5; D not resolved. The CDR3 contains 12 residues. Trimming shortened V by 5 bases and J by 0 bases, and 4 bases separated the two germline ends. Germline CDR1 and CDR2: SGHAT and FQNNGV. CDR3: CASSNNQETQYF. Here the CDR3 DNA reads TGTGCCAGCAGCAACAACCAAGAGACCCAGTACTTC.

This clonotype has just a few counts. The chain carries TRBV11-2 and TRBJ1-2; D uncertain. The CDR3 has 13 residues. Germline V gives CDR1 SGHAT, CDR2 FQNNGV. The V end lost 0 bases, the J end lost 6 bases, and 8 bases lay between the germline ends. CDR3 amino acids: CASSLEPEDGYTF. CDR3 sequence (DNA): TGTGCCAGCAGCTTAGAACCGGAGGATGGCTACACCTTC. Full variable domain (missing parts from reference TRBV11-2 and TRBJ1-2): EAGVAQSPRYKIIEKRQSVAFWCNPISGHATLYWYQQILGQGPKLLIQFQNNGVVDDSQLPKDRFSAERLKGVDSTLKIQPAKLEDSAVYLCASSLEPEDGYTFGSGTRLTVV.

This clonotype was observed a handful of times. The chain uses TRBV6-1 and TRBJ2-1; 8 bases fit TRBD1. This CDR3 region has 14 residues. Germline trimming cut 10 bases from V and 7 bases from J; bases unmatched to any gene: 12. Germline V gene lookup returns CDR1 MNHNS and CDR2 SASEGT. The CDR3 protein is CATVDRDTTNEQFF. The DNA of the CDR3 is TGTGCCACCGTGGACAGGGACACTACTAATGAGCAGTTCTTC.

The chain couples TRBV15 to TRBJ2-6; TRBD1 matches 9 bases. From germline, CDR1 is LNHNV and CDR2 YYDKDF (reference sequence). The CDR3 loop spans 19 amino acids. J was trimmed by 0 bases and V by 0 bases; bases with no gene match: 6. This CDR3 is CATSRDLQGASSGANVLTF. CDR3 DNA: TGTGCCACCAGCAGAGATCTACAGGGGGCCAGCTCTGGGGCCAACGTCCTGACTTTC.

The V gene is TRBV10-3, the J gene TRBJ2-2; a possible D gene is TRBD2 (6 bases). V was cut by 10 bases and J by 2 bases, with 17 bases left in between. Germline CDR1 and CDR2: ENHRY and SYGVKD. The CDR3 loop spans 15 amino acids. CDR3 sequence: CATRRDELNTGELFF. The CDR3 DNA is TGTGCCACCAGGAGGGACGAATTAAACACCGGGGAGCTGTTTTTT.

This clonotype was seen many times. The chain uses TRBV7-2 and TRBJ2-5; 7 nucleotides match TRBD2. CDR1 is SGHTA and CDR2 is FQGNSA in the germline V gene. J gave up 2 bases and V 6 bases, and 6 bases lay outside the gene matches. This CDR3 has 14 residues. CDR3 loop: CASRRTGGQETQYF. CDR3 nucleotide sequence: TGTGCCAGCAGGCGGACGGGGGGTCAAGAGACCCAGTACTTC.

This clonotype was recorded a few times. The chain uses TRBV20-1 and TRBJ2-5, with D perhaps TRBD2 (6 bases). The V and J ends lost 0 bases and 4 bases respectively, with 24 bases between them. The germline V gene has CDR1 DFQATT and CDR2 SNEGSKA (reference sequence). The length of the CDR3 is 18 residues. DNA of the CDR3: TGCAGTGCTAGAGATCCCCGAGGTAGCGGAGCCCTTATAGAGACCCAGTACTTC. This translates into CSARDPRGSGALIETQYF.

To note about this clonotype: A much larger clone differs from this one at a single base, so this may be a read error. The V gene is TRBV21-1, the J gene TRBJ2-7; TRBD1, the D gene given by the table, was not confirmed from the DNA. TRBV21-1 is reported as a pseudogene. The CDR3 sequence is 15 residues long. For the CDR3, the DNA is TGTGCCAGCAGCAAAGAAAAAGGCGCCAAGGACGAGCTGTACTTC. This gives the protein CASSKEKGAKDELYF.

The rearrangement joins TRBV6-2 or TRBV6-3 to TRBJ2-7, with D hard to call. The ends were cut back, 0 bases at V and 1 base at J, with 13 bases in the middle. CDR1 and CDR2 from the germline V gene are MNHEY and SVGEGT. The CDR3 spans 16 residues. The CDR3 sequence is CASSYSRLSLSYEQYF. CDR3 DNA sequence: TGTGCCAGCAGTTACTCGCGCCTTTCCCTATCCTACGAGCAGTACTTC.